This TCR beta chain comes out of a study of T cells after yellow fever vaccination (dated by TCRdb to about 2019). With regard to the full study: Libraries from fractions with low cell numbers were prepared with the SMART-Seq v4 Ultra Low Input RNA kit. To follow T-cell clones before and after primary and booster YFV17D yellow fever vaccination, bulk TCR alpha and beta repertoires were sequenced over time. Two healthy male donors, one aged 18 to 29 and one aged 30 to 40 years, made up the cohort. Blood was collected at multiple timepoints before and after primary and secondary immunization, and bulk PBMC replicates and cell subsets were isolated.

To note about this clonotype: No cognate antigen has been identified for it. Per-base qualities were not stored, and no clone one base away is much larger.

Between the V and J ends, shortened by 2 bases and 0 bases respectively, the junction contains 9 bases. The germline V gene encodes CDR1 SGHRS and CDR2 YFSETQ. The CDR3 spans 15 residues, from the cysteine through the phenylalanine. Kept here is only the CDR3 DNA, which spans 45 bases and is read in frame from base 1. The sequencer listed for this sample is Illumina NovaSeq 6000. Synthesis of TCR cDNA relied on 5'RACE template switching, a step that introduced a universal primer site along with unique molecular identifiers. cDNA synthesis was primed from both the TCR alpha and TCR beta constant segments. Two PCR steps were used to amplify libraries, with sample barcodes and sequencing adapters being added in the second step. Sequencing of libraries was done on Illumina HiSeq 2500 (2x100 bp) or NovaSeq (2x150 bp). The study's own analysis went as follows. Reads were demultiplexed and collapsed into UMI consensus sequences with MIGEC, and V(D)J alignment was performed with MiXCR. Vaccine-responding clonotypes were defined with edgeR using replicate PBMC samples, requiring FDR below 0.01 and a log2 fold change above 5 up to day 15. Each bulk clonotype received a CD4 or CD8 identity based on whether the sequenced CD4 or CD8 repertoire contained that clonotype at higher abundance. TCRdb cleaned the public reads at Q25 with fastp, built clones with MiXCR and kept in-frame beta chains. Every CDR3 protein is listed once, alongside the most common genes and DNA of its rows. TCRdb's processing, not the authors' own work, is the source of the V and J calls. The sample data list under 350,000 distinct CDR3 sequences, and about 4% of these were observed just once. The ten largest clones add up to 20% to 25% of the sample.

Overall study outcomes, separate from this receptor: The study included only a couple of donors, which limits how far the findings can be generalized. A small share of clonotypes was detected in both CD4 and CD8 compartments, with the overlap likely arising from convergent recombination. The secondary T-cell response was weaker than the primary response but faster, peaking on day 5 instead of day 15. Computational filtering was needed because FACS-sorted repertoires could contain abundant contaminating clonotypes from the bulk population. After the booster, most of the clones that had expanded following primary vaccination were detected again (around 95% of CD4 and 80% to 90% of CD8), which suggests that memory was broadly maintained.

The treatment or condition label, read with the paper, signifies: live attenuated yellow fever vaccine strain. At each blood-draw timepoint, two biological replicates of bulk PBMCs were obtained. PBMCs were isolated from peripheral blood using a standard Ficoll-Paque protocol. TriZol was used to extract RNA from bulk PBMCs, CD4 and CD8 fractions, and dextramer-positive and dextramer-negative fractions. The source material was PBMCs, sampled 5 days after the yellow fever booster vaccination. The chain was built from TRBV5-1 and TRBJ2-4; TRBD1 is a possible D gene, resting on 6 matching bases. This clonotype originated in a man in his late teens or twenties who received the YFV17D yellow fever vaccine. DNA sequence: TGCGCCAGCAGCTTAGGACAGCTAGCCAAAAACATTCAGTACTTC. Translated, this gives CASSLGQLAKNIQYF.